Below are 14 T cell receptor beta chains sequenced from a single sample in a study of tumor and adjacent non-tumor tissue in lung cancer. The library came from three nested PCR rounds adapted from ARM-PCR protocols. TCRdb independently ran MiXCR on the multiplex PCR reads; one entry per CDR3 protein. The table shows 120,000 or so distinct CDR3 sequences, with roughly 84% occurring only once. No cell sorting was done before RNA was extracted from the tissue. The sample consisted of lung tumor tissue. The source of these receptors is a man between 65 and 79 years old with non-small cell lung cancer.

A word on this clonotype: A much larger clonotype is one base distant, so this may be a read error. The chain links TRBV20-1 to TRBJ1-1; tentatively, D is TRBD1 (5 bases). Germline CDR1 DFQATT, CDR2 SNEGSKA (reference sequence). CDR3 length equals 15 residues. The germline V and J ends were trimmed by 3 bases and 12 bases, with 26 bases remaining between them. CDR3: CSARAEEDRAGEPFF. In nucleotides, the CDR3 is TGCAGTGCTAGGGCCGAGGAAGACAGAGCGGGCGAACCTTTCTTT.

On this clonotype itself: The conserved closing phenylalanine or tryptophan is absent in this CDR3, likely reflecting a read error. No DNA is shown, since the ends of the CDR3 on it are uncertain; the CDR3 is the one TCRdb lists. The genes are TRBV4-2 and TRBJ2-7; the table's D call, TRBD1, was not checked against the DNA. CDR1 is LGHNA and CDR2 is YNFKEQ in the germline V gene. Ends included, the CDR3 has 15 residues. The CDR3 loop reads CASSQEPGRLYEQYL.

Concerning this clonotype: Germline is not matched at one junction end, which may reflect a read error. This chain uses TRBV29-1 with TRBJ2-4; tentative D call: TRBD2 (5 bases). CDR3 length equals 13 residues. Looked up from germline, CDR1 is SQVTM and CDR2 is ANQGSEA. CDR3 protein: CSVEPKGFDIQYF. The CDR3 DNA reads TGTAGCGTTGAACCTAAGGGTTTCGACATTCAGTACTTC. The entire variable domain, with the rest obtained from reference TRBV29-1 and TRBJ2-4, is as follows: SAVISQKPSRDICQRGTSLTIQCQVDSQVTMMFWYRQQPGQSLTLIATANQGSEATYESGFVIDKFPISRPNLTFSTLTVSNMSPEDSSIYLCSVEPKGFDIQYFGAGTRLSVL.

As regards this clonotype: Its ends do not fully match the called genes, so a read error is possible. The V call is TRBV9, the J call TRBJ1-5, with D maybe TRBD1 (5 bases). This CDR3 has 15 amino acids. Germline assignment: CDR1 SGDLS and CDR2 YYNGEE. As DNA, the CDR3 is TGTGCCAGGAGCGTTGAGGGGAATAGCAATCAGCCCCAGCATTTT. Protein product: CARSVEGNSNQPQHF. The variable domain in full, completed from reference TRBV9 and TRBJ1-5, reads DSGVTQTPKHLITATGQRVTLRCSPRSGDLSVYWYQQSLDQGLQFLIQYYNGEERAKGNILERFSAQQFPDLHSELNLSSLELGDSALYFCARSVEGNSNQPQHFGDGTRLSIL.

Note on this clonotype: No conserved phenylalanine or tryptophan is present at the end of the CDR3, so a read error is the likely explanation. The V gene is TRBV11-1, the J gene TRBJ2-7; maybe TRBD2 (5 bases). The CDR3 totals 14 residues. CDR1 SGHAT and CDR2 FQDESV come from the germline V gene (reference sequence). Trimming pared 2 bases from V and 2 bases from J, leaving 10 bases between. CDR3 region: CASSLSGPTYEQYT. In nucleotides, the CDR3 is TGTGCCAGCAGCTTAAGCGGACCCACCTACGAGCAGTACACC.

About this clonotype itself: In this CDR3 the conserved last residue, phenylalanine or tryptophan, is missing, so a read error is likely. The limits of the CDR3 on the DNA are not certain, so only TCRdb's listed CDR3 is given. The V call is TRBV11-2, the J call TRBJ1-1. The length of the CDR3 is 15 amino acids, counting both ends. Germline CDR1 and CDR2: SGHAT and FQNNGV. CDR3 loop: CASSFSNSRNTEVFY.

The sample holds one count of this clonotype. This sequence joins TRBV12-3 or TRBV12-4 and TRBJ2-1; 9 nucleotides agree with TRBD2. CDR3 length: 14 residues. Losses at the gene ends were 2 bases for V and 15 bases for J; bases not matched to a gene: 11. The CDR3 DNA reads TGTGCCAGCAGTTTAACTAGCGGGCTGAATAAGCGGTTCTTC. Amino acids: CASSLTSGLNKRFF.

Concerning this clonotype itself: A much larger clone is a single base away; this may be a read error. The chain combines TRBV5-1 with TRBJ1-2; 7 bases are shared with TRBD1. CDR1 is SGHRS and CDR2 is YFSETQ in the germline V gene. CDR3 length: 15 residues. Written as DNA, the CDR3 is TGCACCAGCAGCTTGGGGCCGGGACAGAACTATGGCTACACCTTC. Its translation is CTSSLGPGQNYGYTF. The full variable domain, rest sourced from reference TRBV5-1 and TRBJ1-2, is KAGVTQTPRYLIKTRGQQVTLSCSPISGHRSVSWYQQTPGQGLQFLFEYFSETQRNKGNFPGRFSGRQFSNSRSEMNVSTLELGDSALYLCTSSLGPGQNYGYTFGSGTRLTVV.

Regarding this clonotype: One end of the junction does not line up with germline, which may come from a read error. The V and J genes are TRBV11-2 and TRBJ2-1; the D gene is possibly TRBD2 (5 bases). From germline, CDR1 is SGHAT and CDR2 FQNNGV. CDR3 length: 14 residues. CDR3 region: CASCLARHYNKQFF. As DNA, the CDR3 is TGTGCCAGCTGCTTAGCGAGACACTACAATAAGCAGTTCTTC.

The sample holds a few counts of this clonotype. One base away lies a much larger clone, so this may be a sequencing read error. The chain employs TRBV28 and TRBJ1-2; 8 nucleotides line up with TRBD1. The CDR3 extends over 16 amino acids. Per germline, CDR1 MDHEN and CDR2 SYDVKM. V lost 6 bases, J lost 8 bases, and 17 bases stayed unmatched. The CDR3 protein is CASSETGTGPPVGYTF. The CDR3 nucleotides are TGTGCCAGCAGCGAAACCGGGACAGGCCCTCCGGTGGGCTACACCTTC.

Turning to this clonotype: At one end, the junction sequence differs from germline, possibly due to a read error. The chain recombines TRBV11-2 with TRBJ2-7; D gene uncertain. CDR3 length equals 17 residues. Germline V gives CDR1 SGHAT, CDR2 FQNNGV. The CDR3 reads CASRLVPTGPAYYEQYF. The CDR3 nucleotides read TGTGCCAGCCGCTTAGTACCCACTGGGCCAGCCTACTACGAGCAGTATTTC.

Ten or more counts support this clonotype. The chain uses TRBV20-1 and TRBJ2-5; 7 bases map to TRBD1. The CDR3 length is 14 residues. The germline gives CDR1 DFQATT, CDR2 SNEGSKA (reference sequence). The ends lost 2 bases at V and 1 base at J; junction bases unmatched: 4. The CDR3 sequence is CSARKTGSQETQYF. The CDR3 DNA reads TGCAGTGCTAGAAAGACAGGGTCCCAAGAGACCCAGTACTTC.

Points on this clonotype: This may be a read error, as it is one base from a much larger clone. This chain connects TRBV28 to TRBJ2-1; TRBD2 matches at 11 bases. Per the germline V gene, CDR1 is MDHEN and CDR2 is SYDVKM. The CDR3 is 17 residues long. The CDR3 loop reads CASNVNAGLAGGDEQLF. DNA of the CDR3: TGTGCCAGCAACGTAAACGCGGGGCTAGCGGGAGGAGATGAGCAGCTCTTC.

V is TRBV29-1 and J is TRBJ1-1, with D tentatively TRBD1 (6 bases). The CDR3 extends over 14 amino acids. The V end was cut by 6 bases, the J end by 5 bases, with 19 bases between. Germline V lookup: CDR1 SQVTM, CDR2 ANQGSEA. CDR3 coding DNA: TGCAGCGTCTTCGTACAGGGTGCTAAAACTGAAGCTTTCTTT. Translated: CSVFVQGAKTEAFF.